The next 19 T cell receptor beta chains were all read from a single sample in a study of CD4+ T cells in melanoma. Using immunoSEQ multiplex PCR, the repertoire was profiled, and TCRdb retains in-frame clones only, with some absent. The data hold 15,000 to 20,000 clones, with around 85% observed a single time. The sequencing input was cells from a culture (not recorded whether cultured in vitro). The receptors originated from a human donor with melanoma.

The rearrangement uses TRBV4-1 and TRBJ1-1; maybe TRBD1 (6 bases). V was cut by 1 base and J by 5 bases, with 8 bases left in between. CDR3 length: 13 residues. Germline V CDR1 and CDR2: MGHRA, YSYEKL. For the CDR3, the DNA is TGCGCCAGCAGCCAAGGGACAGTGACTGAAGCTTTCTTT. Protein product: CASSQGTVTEAFF.

J is TRBJ1-1 and V is TRBV7-9, with D perhaps matching TRBD1 (6 bases). The CDR3 runs 14 residues. V dropped 2 bases and J dropped 1 base, with 8 bases sitting between them. CDR1 and CDR2 from the germline V gene are SEHNR and FQNEAQ (reference sequence). The CDR3 coding sequence is TGTGCCAGCAGCTTAAGGGGGGCGAACACTGAAGCTTTCTTT. Its protein product is CASSLRGANTEAFF.

The rearrangement uses TRBV18 and TRBJ2-5; perhaps TRBD2 as D (5 bases). CDR3 length: 13 residues. Trimming pared 3 bases from V and 2 bases from J, leaving 7 bases between. Germline V gene sequence: CDR1 KGHSH, CDR2 LQKENI. The CDR3 nucleotides are TGTGCCAGCTCACCGGACTGGCAAGAGACCCAGTACTTC. It encodes CASSPDWQETQYF.

This clone was seen a single time. The gene calls are TRBV5-6 and TRBJ1-6; D is unclear. The CDR3 contains 16 residues. Germline CDR1 reads SGHDT; CDR2 reads YYEEEE. V lost 3 bases to trimming and J lost 0 bases, with 10 bases between them. Here the CDR3 DNA reads TGTGCCAGCAGCTCACCGATTCTCTCCTATAATTCACCCCTCCACTTT. Translation gives CASSSPILSYNSPLHF.

This clone has just a few counts. The rearrangement uses TRBV5-4 and TRBJ1-2; D is unresolved. Germline CDR1 SGHNT, CDR2 YYREEE (reference sequence). CDR3 length: 14 amino acids. Trimming shortened V by 4 bases and J by 4 bases, and 14 bases separated the two germline ends. The chain's CDR3 is CASSPDLQGYGYTF. In nucleotides, the CDR3 is TGTGCCAGCAGCCCTGACCTACAAGGCTATGGCTACACCTTC.

The chain carries TRBV7-9 and TRBJ2-7; D gene ambiguous. The CDR3 has 15 residues. Germline assignment: CDR1 SEHNR and CDR2 FQNEAQ (reference sequence). V shed 5 bases and J shed 0 bases, with 14 bases lying between them. This CDR3 reads CASSPTRVSSYEQYF. The CDR3 DNA reads TGTGCCAGCAGCCCTACCCGGGTCAGCTCCTACGAGCAGTACTTC.

V gene TRBV2 combines with J gene TRBJ2-2; D possibly corresponds to TRBD2 (6 bases). This CDR3 contains 15 residues. Germline V CDR1 and CDR2: SNHLY, FYNNEI. Trimming cost V 2 bases and J 4 bases, with 11 bases left between them. The chain's CDR3 is CASSELGEVTGELFF. CDR3 nucleotide sequence: TGTGCCAGCAGTGAACTAGGGGAGGTCACCGGGGAGCTGTTTTTT.

Here the CDR3 reads CASSPGGLATDTQYF. DNA for the CDR3: TGCGCCAGCAGCCCCGGTGGACTAGCCACCGATACGCAGTATTTT. The chain employs TRBV5-1 and TRBJ2-3; 8 bases map to TRBD2. This CDR3 comprises 15 residues. Germline V CDR1 and CDR2: SGHRS, YFSETQ. Germline trimming cut 4 bases from V and 6 bases from J; bases unmatched to any gene: 10.

The chain combines TRBV7-9 with TRBJ2-3, with TRBD2 identical over 8 bases. This CDR3 is 16 amino acids long. Looked up from germline, CDR1 is SEHNR and CDR2 is FQNEAQ (reference sequence). V lost 3 bases to trimming and J lost 3 bases; unmatched junction nucleotides: 8. CDR3 sequence: CASSFDPASGTDTQYF. The CDR3 coding sequence is TGTGCCAGCAGCTTCGATCCGGCTAGCGGGACAGATACGCAGTATTTT.

The chain employs TRBV5-1 and TRBJ1-1, with a possible D match to TRBD1 (5 bases). Trimming cost V 9 bases and J 6 bases, with 21 bases left between them. Germline CDR1 SGHRS, CDR2 YFSETQ. The CDR3 contains 14 residues. DNA of the CDR3: TGCGCCACCAGGGATTTGGGGCGCAGGGCTGAAGCTTTCTTT. Residues: CATRDLGRRAEAFF. Full variable domain (outside the CDR3, taken from reference TRBV5-1 and TRBJ1-1): KAGVTQTPRYLIKTRGQQVTLSCSPISGHRSVSWYQQTPGQGLQFLFEYFSETQRNKGNFPGRFSGRQFSNSRSEMNVSTLELGDSALYLCATRDLGRRAEAFFGQGTRLTVV.

J is TRBJ2-7 and V is TRBV18; D possibly uses TRBD1 or TRBD2 (5 bases each). V was shortened by 3 bases and J by 3 bases, with 15 bases between the two germline ends. Germline V CDR1 and CDR2: KGHSH, LQKENI. CDR3 length: 15 amino acids. CDR3 nucleotides: TGTGCCAGCTCACCGGGGGTGGCGGAGTACTACGAGCAGTACTTC. Translating it yields CASSPGVAEYYEQYF.

J is TRBJ1-1 and V is TRBV15; D not resolved. Deletions cut 0 bases from V and 6 bases from J, with 14 bases between. Germline V gene sequence: CDR1 LNHNV, CDR2 YYDKDF (reference sequence). The CDR3 spans 15 residues. CDR3 in amino acids: CATSRDLTTTPEAFF. The CDR3 DNA follows: TGTGCCACCAGCAGAGATCTGACAACAACCCCTGAAGCTTTCTTT.

CDR3 sequence reads: CASTGTAGGPDTQYF. CDR3 nucleotides: TGCGCCAGCACTGGAACAGCGGGGGGGCCGGATACGCAGTATTTT. The rearrangement joins TRBV5-1 to TRBJ2-3; 10 bases agree with TRBD2. This CDR3 has 15 residues. The junction had 10 bases not matched to a gene; V was cut back by 6 bases and J by 6 bases. CDR1 SGHRS and CDR2 YFSETQ come from the germline V gene.

Here the CDR3 reads CASSLPASTDTQYF. CDR3 in DNA: TGTGCCAGCAGCTTACCTGCTAGCACAGATACGCAGTATTTT. The chain employs TRBV7-6 and TRBJ2-3, with D unclear. Trimming removed 2 bases at V and 0 bases at J, with 6 bases between. Looked up from germline, CDR1 is SGHVS and CDR2 is FNYEAQ. The CDR3 is 14 residues long.

V is TRBV19 and J is TRBJ2-6; D remains ambiguous. The CDR3 spans 16 residues. Germline V CDR1 and CDR2: LNHDA, SQIVND (reference sequence). V was clipped by 3 bases and J by 0 bases, with 9 bases between them. This CDR3 reads CASSIWADSGANVLTF. The DNA for the CDR3 is TGTGCCAGTAGTATTTGGGCGGACTCTGGGGCCAACGTCCTGACTTTC.

The rearrangement links TRBV6-5 to TRBJ2-7; 15 nucleotides agree with TRBD2. Germline CDR1 MNHEY, CDR2 SVGAGI. Trimming took 6 bases from V and 3 from J; bases not matched to a gene: 0. The CDR3 runs 14 residues. The CDR3 spells CASRGLAGGYEQYF. CDR3 bases: TGTGCCAGCAGGGGACTAGCGGGGGGCTACGAGCAGTACTTC.

The chain combines TRBV4-1 with TRBJ1-2; 10 bases align to TRBD1. Per the germline V gene, CDR1 is MGHRA and CDR2 is YSYEKL. The CDR3 is 19 residues long. J was trimmed by 4 bases and V by 0 bases; bases with no gene match: 14. CDR3 DNA: TGCGCCAGCAGCCAAGATTTCAGGCCCGGGACAGGGGCTTTCTATGGCTACACCTTC. Translating gives CASSQDFRPGTGAFYGYTF.

The V gene is TRBV5-1, the J gene TRBJ2-3; 12 positions agree with TRBD2. This CDR3 region has 18 residues. The germline gives CDR1 SGHRS, CDR2 YFSETQ. V was pared by 2 bases and J by 0 bases, with 7 bases of the junction left unmatched. In DNA form, the CDR3 reads TGCGCCAGCAGCTTTGGGATTACTAGCGGGGGGAGCACAGATACGCAGTATTTT. This encodes CASSFGITSGGSTDTQYF.

This chain connects TRBV2 to TRBJ2-1; D is undetermined. The CDR3 length is 13 residues. CDR1 and CDR2 from the germline V gene are SNHLY and FYNNEI. Trimming removed 8 bases from V and 5 bases from J, with 13 bases in between. The CDR3 here is CASVSLSDNEQFF. In nucleotides, the CDR3 is TGTGCCAGCGTCTCGCTCTCTGACAATGAGCAGTTCTTC.